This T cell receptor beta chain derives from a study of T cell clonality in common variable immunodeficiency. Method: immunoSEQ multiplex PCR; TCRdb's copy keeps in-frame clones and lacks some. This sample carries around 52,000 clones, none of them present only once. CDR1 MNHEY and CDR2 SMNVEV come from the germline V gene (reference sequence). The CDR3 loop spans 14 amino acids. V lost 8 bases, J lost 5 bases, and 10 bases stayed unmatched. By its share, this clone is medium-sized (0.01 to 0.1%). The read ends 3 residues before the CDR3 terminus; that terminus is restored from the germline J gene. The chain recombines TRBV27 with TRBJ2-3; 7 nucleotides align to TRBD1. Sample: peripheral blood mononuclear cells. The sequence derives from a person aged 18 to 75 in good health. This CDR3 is CASATGTALDTQYF. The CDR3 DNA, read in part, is TGTGCCAGCGCCACCGGGACAGCGCTAGATACG.